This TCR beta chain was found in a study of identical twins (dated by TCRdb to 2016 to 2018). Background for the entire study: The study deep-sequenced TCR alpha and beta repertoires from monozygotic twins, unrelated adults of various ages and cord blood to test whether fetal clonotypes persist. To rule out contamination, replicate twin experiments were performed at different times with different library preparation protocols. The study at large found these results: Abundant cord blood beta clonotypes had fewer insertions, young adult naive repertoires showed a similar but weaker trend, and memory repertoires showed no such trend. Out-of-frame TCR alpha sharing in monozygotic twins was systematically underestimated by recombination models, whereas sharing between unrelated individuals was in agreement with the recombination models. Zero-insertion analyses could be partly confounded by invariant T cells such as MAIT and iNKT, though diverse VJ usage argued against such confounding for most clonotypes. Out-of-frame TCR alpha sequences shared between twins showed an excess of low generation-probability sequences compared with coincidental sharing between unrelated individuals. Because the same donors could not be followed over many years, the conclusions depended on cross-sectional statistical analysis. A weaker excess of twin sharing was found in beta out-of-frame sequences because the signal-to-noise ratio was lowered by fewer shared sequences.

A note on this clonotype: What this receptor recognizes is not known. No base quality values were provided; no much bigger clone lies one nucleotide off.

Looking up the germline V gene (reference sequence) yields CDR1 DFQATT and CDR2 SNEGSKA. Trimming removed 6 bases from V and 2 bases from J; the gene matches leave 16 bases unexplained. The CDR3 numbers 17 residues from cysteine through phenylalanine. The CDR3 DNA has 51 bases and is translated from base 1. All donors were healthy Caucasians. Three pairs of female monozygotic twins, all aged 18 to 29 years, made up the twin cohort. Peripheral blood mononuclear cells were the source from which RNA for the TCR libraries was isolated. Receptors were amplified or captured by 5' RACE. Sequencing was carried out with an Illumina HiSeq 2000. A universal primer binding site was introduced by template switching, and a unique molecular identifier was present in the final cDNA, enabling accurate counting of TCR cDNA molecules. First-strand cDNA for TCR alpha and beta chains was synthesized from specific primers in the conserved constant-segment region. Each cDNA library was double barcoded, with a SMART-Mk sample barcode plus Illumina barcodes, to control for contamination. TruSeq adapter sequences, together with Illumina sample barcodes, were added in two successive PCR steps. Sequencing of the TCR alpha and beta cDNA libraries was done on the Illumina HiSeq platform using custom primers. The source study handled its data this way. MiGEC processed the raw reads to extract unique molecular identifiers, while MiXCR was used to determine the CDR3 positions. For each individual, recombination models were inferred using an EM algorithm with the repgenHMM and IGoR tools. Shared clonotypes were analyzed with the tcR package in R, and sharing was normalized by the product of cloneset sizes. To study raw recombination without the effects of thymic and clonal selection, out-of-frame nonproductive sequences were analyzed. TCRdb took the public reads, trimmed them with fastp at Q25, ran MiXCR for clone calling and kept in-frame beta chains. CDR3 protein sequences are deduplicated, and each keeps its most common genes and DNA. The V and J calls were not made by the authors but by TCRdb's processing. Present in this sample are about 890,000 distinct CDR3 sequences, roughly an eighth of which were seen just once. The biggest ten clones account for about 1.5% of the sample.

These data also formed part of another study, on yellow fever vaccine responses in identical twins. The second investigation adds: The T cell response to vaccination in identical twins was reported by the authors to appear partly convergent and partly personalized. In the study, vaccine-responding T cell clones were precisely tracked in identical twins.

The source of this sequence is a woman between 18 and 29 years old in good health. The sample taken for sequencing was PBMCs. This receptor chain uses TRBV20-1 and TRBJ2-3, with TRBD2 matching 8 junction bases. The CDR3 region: CSAGGGGLAGPTDTQYF. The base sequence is TGCAGTGCCGGAGGGGGGGGGCTAGCGGGTCCCACAGATACGCAGTATTTT.